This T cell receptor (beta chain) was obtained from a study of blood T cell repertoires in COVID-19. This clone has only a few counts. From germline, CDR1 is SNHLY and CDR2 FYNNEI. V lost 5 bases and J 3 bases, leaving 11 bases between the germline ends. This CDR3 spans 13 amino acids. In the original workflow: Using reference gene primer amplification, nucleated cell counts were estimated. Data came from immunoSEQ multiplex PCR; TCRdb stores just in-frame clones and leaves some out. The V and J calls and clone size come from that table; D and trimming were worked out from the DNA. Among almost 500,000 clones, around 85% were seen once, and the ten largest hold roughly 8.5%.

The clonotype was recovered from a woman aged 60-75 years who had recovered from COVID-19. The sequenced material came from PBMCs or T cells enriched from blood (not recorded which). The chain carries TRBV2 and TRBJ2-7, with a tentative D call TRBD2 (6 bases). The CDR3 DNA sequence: TGTGCCAGCAGTTTGGGACTTGGCTACGAGCAGTACTTC. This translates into CASSLGLGYEQYF.